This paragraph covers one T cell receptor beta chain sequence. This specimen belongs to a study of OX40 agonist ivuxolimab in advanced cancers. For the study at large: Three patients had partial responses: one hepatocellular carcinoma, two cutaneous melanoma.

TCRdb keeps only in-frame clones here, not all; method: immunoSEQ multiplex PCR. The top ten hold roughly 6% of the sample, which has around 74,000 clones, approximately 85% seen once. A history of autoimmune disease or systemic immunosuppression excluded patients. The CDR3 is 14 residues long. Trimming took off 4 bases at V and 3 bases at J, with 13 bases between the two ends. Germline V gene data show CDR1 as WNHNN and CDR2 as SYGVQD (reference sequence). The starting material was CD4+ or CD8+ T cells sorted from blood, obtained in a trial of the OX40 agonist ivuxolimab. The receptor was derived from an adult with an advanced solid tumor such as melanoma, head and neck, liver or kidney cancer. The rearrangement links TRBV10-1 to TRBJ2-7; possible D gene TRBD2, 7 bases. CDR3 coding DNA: TGCGCCAGCAGTGGGGGGGGCCCCGGCTACGAGCAGTACTTC. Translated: CASSGGGPGYEQYF.